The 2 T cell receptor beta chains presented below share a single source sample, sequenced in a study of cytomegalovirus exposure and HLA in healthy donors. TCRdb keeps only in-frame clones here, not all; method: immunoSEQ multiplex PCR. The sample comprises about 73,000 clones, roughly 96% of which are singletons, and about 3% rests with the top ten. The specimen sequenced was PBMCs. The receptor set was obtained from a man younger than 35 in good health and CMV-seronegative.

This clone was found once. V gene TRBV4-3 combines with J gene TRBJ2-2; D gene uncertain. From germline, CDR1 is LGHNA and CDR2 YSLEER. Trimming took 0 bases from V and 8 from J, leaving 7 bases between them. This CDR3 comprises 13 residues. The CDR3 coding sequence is TGCGCCAGCAGCCAAGATACATCGGGGGAGCTGTTTTTT. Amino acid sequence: CASSQDTSGELFF.

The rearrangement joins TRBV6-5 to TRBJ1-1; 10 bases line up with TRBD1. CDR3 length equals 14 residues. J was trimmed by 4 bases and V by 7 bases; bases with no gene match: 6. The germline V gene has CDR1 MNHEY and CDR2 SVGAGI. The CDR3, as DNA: TGTGCCAGCACCGAACGGGACAGGGGCACTGAAGCTTTCTTT. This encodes CASTERDRGTEAFF.